This TCR beta chain was recorded in a study of blood T cell repertoires in COVID-19. At the level of the study: In each case, the material was cDNA or gDNA derived from T cells, B-cell-depleted T cells, or PBMCs.

Original processing methods: It was from reference gene primer amplification that nucleated cell counts were estimated. Sequencing was performed with immunoSEQ multiplex PCR; in TCRdb, only in-frame clones are kept and a portion is missing. The D gene and trimming were derived from the DNA, and the V and J assignments and clone size from that table. The repertoire has under 500,000 clones, roughly 90% of them found once; the top ten carry 4.3%. This clone was observed a single time. CDR3 length: 13 amino acids. V was cut by 4 bases and J by 9 bases, with 10 bases left in between. Per germline, CDR1 MGHDK and CDR2 SYGVNS.

The sequenced sample was peripheral blood. The TCR originated in a woman in her 30s with acute or convalescent COVID-19. The V call is TRBV25-1, the J call TRBJ1-6, with D possibly matching TRBD1 (6 bases). CDR3 loop: CASSGVGGSPLHF. The CDR3 nucleotides are TGTGCCAGCAGTGGAGTAGGGGGTTCACCCCTCCACTTT.